A selection of T cell receptor beta chains follows, all from one sample in a study of T cell repertoires in cytomegalovirus infection. A single record per CDR3 protein comes from TCRdb applying MiXCR to the reads. The data hold fewer than 1,000,000 distinct CDR3 sequences, with around 29% observed a single time. What these receptors recognize is not known. The sample in question was cultured CD8+ T cells from PBMCs, obtained from culture after CMV antigen stimulation. All receptors derive from a human donor in good health (CMV status not recorded). Some clones in this sample may be carry-over from other donors' samples. Each CDR3 is given without its conserved first and last residue.

v_gene	j_gene	CDR3aa
TRBV19	TRBJ2-1	ASTSTVRSNEQF
TRBV12-3/TRBV12-4	TRBJ1-1	ASSFQASGLGTEAF
TRBV15	TRBJ2-1	ATSREGLRNEQF
TRBV7-6	TRBJ1-1	ASSLAGEPEAF
TRBV27	TRBJ1-2	ASSLSNGTPYGYT
TRBV19	TRBJ1-2	ASSNMGVDGYT
TRBV10-3	TRBJ2-7	AISESLGEQY
TRBV20-1	TRBJ2-1	SAGWASGGLSYNEQF
TRBV7-2	TRBJ2-3	ASSSGTGITDTQY
TRBV3-1	TRBJ1-5	ASSQSLEGGNQPQH
TRBV7-2	TRBJ1-2	ASSTQAPSHYGYT
TRBV27	TRBJ2-3	ASSPARGTDTQY
TRBV7-8	TRBJ1-5	ASSLALRGQPQH
TRBV6-5	TRBJ1-1	ASSYSNGRDRQAF
TRBV18	TRBJ2-7	ASSPDRDHEQY
TRBV29-1	TRBJ2-1	SVVGASYNEQF
TRBV7-2	TRBJ2-2	ASSYGLAGDAGELF
TRBV6-2/TRBV6-3	TRBJ1-1	ASSATRGNTEAF
TRBV7-6	TRBJ2-3	ASSSSRDRDPTDTQY
TRBV2	TRBJ2-3	ASSERGTTDTQY
TRBV6-5	TRBJ1-5	ASSYSGTRFGGNQPQH
TRBV24-1	TRBJ1-1	ATGRTGSEAF
TRBV7-6	TRBJ2-2	ASSVGGGGELF
TRBV7-2	TRBJ2-4	ASSPLGNIQY
TRBV7-6	TRBJ2-1	ASSFRAGAYNEQF
TRBV20-1	TRBJ2-3	SARDRFAGGPTSTDTQY
TRBV19	TRBJ1-1	ASSIDSPANTEAF
TRBV27	TRBJ2-2	ASRWGQWNTGELF
TRBV27	TRBJ2-2	ASSLDTRELF
TRBV7-8	TRBJ1-1	ASSPRGTATEAF
TRBV20-1	TRBJ2-1	SARDHRDSSYNEQF
TRBV12-3/TRBV12-4	TRBJ1-1	ASSWSFTEAF
TRBV6-2/TRBV6-3	TRBJ2-3	ASVKEAGTDTQY
TRBV11-2	TRBJ2-5	ASSSIKETQY
TRBV27	TRBJ2-5	ASTNWPGGRETQY
TRBV20-1	TRBJ1-5	SASRGGRGGSNQPQH
TRBV6-1	TRBJ1-2	ATGADNYGYT
TRBV11-1	TRBJ2-1	ASSHIRGTGAYNEQF
TRBV25-1	TRBJ1-6	ASSESSGVFTLH
TRBV7-9	TRBJ2-5	ASTGRGDLQLQETQY
TRBV12-3/TRBV12-4	TRBJ2-3	ASSLPGTGWDTQY
TRBV10-3	TRBJ2-3	AISENRGSTDTQY
TRBV7-8	TRBJ2-1	ASSLVGTGFLHNEQF
TRBV7-6	TRBJ2-4	ASSFPREAKNIQY
TRBV7-2	TRBJ1-2	ASSSSSRVTNYGYT
TRBV4-1	TRBJ1-1	ASSLKDGWTEAF
TRBV6-2/TRBV6-3	TRBJ2-1	ASSSGPSYNEQF
TRBV6-5	TRBJ2-2	ASLPAGTTGELF
TRBV25-1	TRBJ2-1	AIETGVNYNEQF
TRBV6-5	TRBJ2-5	ASSWGPNLQETQY
TRBV7-8	TRBJ2-2	ASSLDRDSNTGELF
TRBV7-9	TRBJ2-5	ASNLGFQETQY
TRBV6-5	TRBJ1-6	ASSSPTRSPLH
TRBV6-5	TRBJ2-7	ASSYSMGTHEQY
TRBV7-9	TRBJ2-2	ASSLLGRSNTGELF
TRBV19	TRBJ2-1	ASSMSGFKGNEQF
TRBV5-6	TRBJ1-4	ASSLGDRGREKLF